These 22 T cell receptor beta chains were all obtained from the same sample, sequenced in a study of T cell repertoires in cytomegalovirus infection. MiXCR, run by TCRdb on the reads, gives a single entry per CDR3 protein. The repertoire holds around 800,000 distinct CDR3 sequences, with around a third as singletons. Antigen specificity for these receptors is unknown. Sequenced material: cultured CD8+ T cells from PBMCs, taken from culture after CMV antigen stimulation. Receptors were obtained from a human donor in good health (CMV status not recorded). Some clones in this sample may be carry-over from other donors' samples.

CDR3 residues: CASSFRVNTEAFF. As DNA, the CDR3 is TGTGCCAGCAGCTTTCGAGTGAACACTGAAGCTTTCTTT. The V gene is TRBV7-6, the J gene TRBJ1-1, with no clear D. V was clipped by 3 bases and J by 0 bases, with 5 bases between them. This CDR3 contains 13 residues. Germline V gene sequence: CDR1 SGHVS, CDR2 FNYEAQ.

This clonotype was seen more than once but under ten times. The chain has TRBV6-5 and TRBJ2-7, with D possibly being TRBD1 (5 bases). With 0 bases removed from V and 3 bases from J, the gap between germline ends came to 9 bases. Germline CDR1 reads MNHEY; CDR2 reads SVGAGI. The CDR3 spans 14 residues. Here the CDR3 reads CASSYSDRYYEQYF. CDR3 coding DNA: TGTGCCAGCAGTTACTCCGACAGATACTACGAGCAGTACTTC.

V usage is TRBV6-2 or TRBV6-3 and J usage is TRBJ2-7; D perhaps matches TRBD2 (6 bases). CDR3 length: 17 residues. CDR1 is MNHEY and CDR2 is SVGEGT in the germline V gene. V lost 0 bases and J 1 base, leaving 16 bases between the germline ends. Here the CDR3 reads CASSYSRSLAGSYEQYV. The CDR3 DNA reads TGTGCCAGCAGTTACTCGCGTTCACTAGCTGGGTCCTACGAGCAGTACGTC.

This clonotype was picked up a small number of times. This chain joins TRBV7-8 and TRBJ2-3; TRBD1 is a possible D gene (5 bases). CDR3 length: 15 residues. The ends were cut back, 1 base at V and 2 bases at J, with 10 bases in the middle. Germline V gene lookup returns CDR1 SGHVS and CDR2 FQNEAQ. The CDR3 DNA reads TGTGCCAGCAGCTTAGAGACTGGGGCCACAGATACGCAGTATTTT. The encoded protein is CASSLETGATDTQYF.

This clonotype has ten or more counts. The chain employs TRBV7-8 and TRBJ1-6; 7 bases are a match to TRBD1. This CDR3 is built from 18 residues. Germline V gene lookup returns CDR1 SGHVS and CDR2 FQNEAQ. The V and J ends lost 1 base and 0 bases, in that order; junction bases with no gene match: 6. CDR3 in amino acids: CASSLEGTVTSYNSPLHF. As DNA, the CDR3 is TGTGCCAGCAGCTTAGAGGGGACAGTGACCTCCTATAATTCACCCCTCCACTTT.

CDR3 in amino acids: CASSSGQVDQPQHF. The CDR3 coding sequence is TGTGCCAGCAGTTCCGGACAGGTCGATCAGCCCCAGCATTTT. The chain uses TRBV12-3 or TRBV12-4 and TRBJ1-5; 7 bases map to TRBD1. The CDR3 length is 14 residues. After removal of 4 bases from V and 5 bases from J, the junction contained 5 bases not matched to a gene.

V and J are TRBV6-1 and TRBJ1-5; 7 bases are a match to TRBD1. This CDR3 has 17 residues. Germline CDR1 and CDR2: MNHNS and SASEGT. The V gene end was trimmed by 8 bases and the J gene end by 0 bases; junction bases not matched to a gene: 13. This CDR3 is CASYRGFRTNSNQPQHF. CDR3 coding DNA: TGTGCCAGCTACAGGGGATTTCGGACCAATAGCAATCAGCCCCAGCATTTT.

The J gene is TRBJ1-2, the V gene TRBV25-1; no clear D. The V gene's germline CDR1 is MGHDK and CDR2 SYGVNS. The V and J ends lost 3 bases and 2 bases respectively, with 4 bases between them. CDR3 size: 12 residues. In DNA form, the CDR3 reads TGTGCCAGCAGTGACTGGAACTATGGCTACACCTTC. Its translation: CASSDWNYGYTF.

The table lists this clonotype with a few counts. The chain is built from TRBV4-1 and TRBJ2-1, with D unresolved. With 0 bases removed from V and 1 base from J, the gap between germline ends came to 7 bases. This CDR3 is built from 15 residues. Germline V gives CDR1 MGHRA, CDR2 YSYEKL. The CDR3, as DNA: TGCGCCAGCAGCCAAGATATTGGGTCCTACAATGAGCAGTTCTTC. Translation gives CASSQDIGSYNEQFF.

The chain uses TRBV4-1 and TRBJ1-1; TRBD1 is a possible D gene (6 bases). In germline, CDR1 is MGHRA, CDR2 YSYEKL. This CDR3 has 16 amino acids. Trimming shortened V by 2 bases and J by 1 base, and 14 bases separated the two germline ends. DNA of the CDR3: TGCGCCAGCAGCCAATTAGACAGGACATCGAACACTGAAGCTTTCTTT. Translating gives CASSQLDRTSNTEAFF.

The genes are TRBV3-1 and TRBJ1-2; the match to TRBD1 covers 12 bases. Unmatched junction bases numbered 6, after V lost 0 bases and J lost 4 bases. The CDR3 totals 17 residues. Germline lookup yields CDR1 LGHDT and CDR2 YNNKEL (reference sequence). In DNA form, the CDR3 reads TGTGCCAGCAGCCAAGACCGGGACAGGGGGCGCAGCTATGGCTACACCTTC. Encoded protein: CASSQDRDRGRSYGYTF.

This clonotype has more than one count but fewer than ten. The CDR3 coding sequence is TGTGCCAGCAGTTTCAGGGTAGCTCACCTTAATTCACCCCTCCACTTT. Translating it yields CASSFRVAHLNSPLHF. This chain links TRBV27 with TRBJ1-6; D possibly corresponds to TRBD1 (5 bases). Trimming cost V 3 bases and J 6 bases, with 15 bases left between them. Germline CDR1 is MNHEY and CDR2 is SMNVEV (reference sequence). This CDR3 is 16 amino acids long.

This chain joins TRBV27 and TRBJ1-5; D uncertain. Germline V gene data show CDR1 as MNHEY and CDR2 as SMNVEV (reference sequence). The CDR3 totals 15 residues. The V end was cut by 6 bases, the J end by 2 bases, with 14 bases between. CDR3 nucleotides: TGTGCCAGCAGCCCCGTAGGTGGGGGCAATCAGCCCCAGCATTTT. Translated, it gives CASSPVGGGNQPQHF.

This clonotype showed up just a few times. V usage is TRBV5-1 and J usage is TRBJ2-3; the D call may be TRBD1 or TRBD2 (5 bases each). Germline V gene lookup returns CDR1 SGHRS and CDR2 YFSETQ. The CDR3 is made up of 16 amino acids. The ends were cut back, 1 base at V and 2 bases at J, with 14 bases in the middle. CDR3 sequence (DNA): TGCGCCAGCAGCTTGAGAGGGGCGATAACCACAGATACGCAGTATTTT. It encodes CASSLRGAITTDTQYF.

The chain carries TRBV10-3 and TRBJ1-2; tentatively, D is TRBD1 (5 bases). The CDR3 extends over 16 amino acids. Germline loops: CDR1 ENHRY, CDR2 SYGVKD. Trimming left V 0 bases short and J 0 bases short, with 11 bases between. The CDR3 sequence: CAISESTTATNYGYTF. The CDR3 nucleotides read TGTGCCATCAGTGAGTCGACGACAGCAACTAACTATGGCTACACCTTC.

The chain uses TRBV19 and TRBJ2-3, with 10 bases identical to TRBD1. V lost 6 bases and J lost 6; bases outside the gene matches: 6. The CDR3 totals 14 residues. The germline gives CDR1 LNHDA, CDR2 SQIVND (reference sequence). For the CDR3, the DNA is TGTGCCAGTAGCGGGACAGGGGTGCCGGATACGCAGTATTTT. This codes for CASSGTGVPDTQYF.

The chain couples TRBV6-2 or TRBV6-3 to TRBJ2-7; 8 bases line up with TRBD1. Per the germline V gene, CDR1 is MNHEY and CDR2 is SVGEGT. With 2 bases clipped from V and 3 bases from J, the junction kept 6 bases outside the gene matches. CDR3 length equals 15 residues. The DNA of the CDR3 is TGTGCCAGCAGTTACGGGGACAGGTTCTACTACGAGCAGTACGTC. It yields the protein CASSYGDRFYYEQYV.

To note about this clonotype: A read error may produce the germline difference seen at one junction end. The chain employs TRBV6-5 and TRBJ2-7; D is undetermined. CDR3 length: 13 residues. Germline CDR1 is MNHEY and CDR2 is SVGAGI. The CDR3 region has the DNA TGTGCCAACAGTTACTCCAGTGATTACGAGCAGTACTTC. Protein: CANSYSSDYEQYF.

This clonotype was detected a few times. The chain carries TRBV12-3 or TRBV12-4 and TRBJ2-5, with 9 bases matching TRBD2. The CDR3 covers 16 residues. V gave up 6 bases and J gave up 5 bases; unmatched junction bases: 13. CDR3 in amino acids: CASRGRLAVEGETQYF. The DNA of the CDR3 is TGTGCCAGCAGGGGGAGACTAGCGGTGGAAGGGGAGACCCAGTACTTC.

The chain carries TRBV28 and TRBJ2-2; D ambiguous. The V gene lost 1 base and the J gene lost 6 bases, with 9 bases spanning the gap. Germline values: CDR1 MDHEN, CDR2 SYDVKM. This CDR3 spans 14 amino acids. The CDR3 DNA follows: TGTGCCAGCAGTTTATTCAGGCGATCCGGGGAGCTGTTTTTT. It yields the protein CASSLFRRSGELFF.

This clonotype has only one observation. The J gene is TRBJ1-1, the V gene TRBV10-3; D gene unclear. CDR3 length: 14 residues. The germline V and J ends were trimmed by 4 bases and 0 bases, with 9 bases remaining between them. Germline V gene data show CDR1 as ENHRY and CDR2 as SYGVKD. Here the CDR3 DNA reads TGTGCCATCAGTGGTGGGCAGATGAACACTGAAGCTTTCTTT. Protein: CAISGGQMNTEAFF.

In its sample, this clonotype was seen a few times. The J gene is TRBJ2-5, the V gene TRBV5-6; a weak D match, TRBD1 (5 bases). This CDR3 is built from 15 residues. Trimming removed 4 bases from V and 4 bases from J, with 17 bases in between. Germline V gene data show CDR1 as SGHDT and CDR2 as YYEEEE. CDR3 sequence reads: CASSLADSISETQYF. The CDR3 bases are TGTGCCAGCAGCCTCGCCGACAGCATTTCAGAGACCCAGTACTTC. Using reference TRBV5-6 and TRBJ2-5 for the parts outside the CDR3, the full variable domain is DAGVTQSPTHLIKTRGQQVTLRCSPKSGHDTVSWYQQALGQGPQFIFQYYEEEERQRGNFPDRFSGHQFPNYSSELNVNALLLGDSALYLCASSLADSISETQYFGPGTRLLVL.